The 8 T cell receptor beta chains presented below share a single source sample, sequenced in a study of blood T cells in healthy people across ages. With a J-beta primer mix and a sample-barcoded 5' primer, a second PCR ran about 7 to 12 cycles. TCRdb processed the 5' RACE reads anew with MiXCR; each CDR3 protein has one entry. In the table there are 450,000 to 700,000 distinct CDR3 sequences, roughly a quarter of which are singletons. The source material was blood. The receptor set was obtained from a woman in her 70s in good health.

The chain links TRBV6-1 to TRBJ2-3; either TRBD1 or TRBD2 may fit D (6 bases each). CDR3 length: 15 residues. Trimming cost V 5 bases and J 3 bases, with 15 bases left between them. CDR1 MNHNS and CDR2 SASEGT come from the germline V gene. CDR3 residues: CASSLRGGGTDTQYF. For the CDR3, the DNA is TGTGCCAGCAGTCTCCGTGGAGGGGGAACAGATACGCAGTATTTT.

This clonotype was picked up many times. This sequence joins TRBV7-2 and TRBJ2-2; 7 bases align to TRBD2. The ends lost 0 bases at V and 1 base at J; junction bases unmatched: 11. Germline loops: CDR1 SGHTA, CDR2 FQGNSA. CDR3 length: 19 amino acids. The CDR3 sequence is CASSLAPRKLAENTGELFF. The DNA of the CDR3 is TGTGCCAGCAGCTTAGCGCCGAGGAAGCTAGCGGAGAACACCGGGGAGCTGTTTTTT.

This clonotype was observed many times. The V gene is TRBV15, the J gene TRBJ2-1; D unclear. The V gene's germline CDR1 is LNHNV and CDR2 YYDKDF (reference sequence). This CDR3 spans 13 amino acids. V lost 5 bases and J lost 13, with 18 bases in between. CDR3 in DNA: TGTGCCACCAGCGGATCCAAAATCGTATCTCAGTTCTTC. It encodes CATSGSKIVSQFF.

CDR3 sequence: CASSQVQVSDTQYF. The CDR3 nucleotides are TGTGCCAGCAGCCAAGTCCAGGTTTCAGATACGCAGTATTTT. The chain recombines TRBV4-2 with TRBJ2-3, with D uncertain. Germline loops: CDR1 LGHNA, CDR2 YNFKEQ. The CDR3 has 14 amino acids. V was shortened by 1 base and J by 4 bases, with 9 bases between the two germline ends.

The gene calls are TRBV20-1 and TRBJ1-2; 7 nucleotides line up with TRBD1. Germline V gene sequence: CDR1 DFQATT, CDR2 SNEGSKA (reference sequence). The J segment lost 1 base and the V segment lost 5 bases, leaving 4 bases of the junction unmatched. This CDR3 spans 13 amino acids. CDR3 amino acids: CSAGDRNNYGYTF. CDR3 in DNA: TGCAGTGCTGGGGACAGAAATAACTATGGCTACACCTTC.

The chain has TRBV7-2 and TRBJ1-1; perhaps TRBD1 as D (5 bases). The V and J ends lost 8 bases and 5 bases respectively, with 12 bases between them. Looked up from germline, CDR1 is SGHTA and CDR2 is FQGNSA. The CDR3 is 12 amino acids. The DNA for the CDR3 is TGTGCCAGCGCCTTGAAGGGGACTGAAGCTTTCTTT. Translating gives CASALKGTEAFF.

The genes are TRBV11-3 and TRBJ2-3, with 7 bases matching TRBD2. The V segment lost 0 bases and the J segment 4 bases; nucleotides outside the gene matches: 1. There are 14 residues in the CDR3. Germline CDR1 is SGHNT and CDR2 is YENEEA. The CDR3, as DNA: TGTGCCAGCAGCTTAGATGCGGGAGCAGATACGCAGTATTTT. Its protein product is CASSLDAGADTQYF.

This clonotype was observed once. In nucleotides, the CDR3 is TGTGCCAGCAGCTGGGACAGTGTAACCTACGAGCAGTACTTC. It translates to CASSWDSVTYEQYF. The V call is TRBV5-6, the J call TRBJ2-7; 7 bases fit TRBD1. The CDR3 runs 14 residues. Per the germline V gene, CDR1 is SGHDT and CDR2 is YYEEEE. The junction had 5 bases not matched to a gene; V was cut back by 3 bases and J by 2 bases.